This paragraph reports one T cell receptor beta chain. Under the authors' procedure: How many nucleated cells were present was estimated from reference gene primer amplification. Clones were sequenced by immunoSEQ multiplex PCR, and TCRdb holds only the in-frame ones, with some missing. The D gene and trimming were derived from the DNA, and the V and J assignments and clone size from that table. The sample gives some 150,000 clones, roughly 79% of which show up once; over 7.5% is in the top ten. V lost 3 bases and J 5 bases, leaving 19 bases between the germline ends. Germline assignment: CDR1 SGDLS and CDR2 YYNGEE. This CDR3 has 16 amino acids. These data belong to a study of blood T cell repertoires in COVID-19. Looking at the study overall: From the United States, Italy and Spain came samples of acute and convalescent COVID-19. T cells, B-cell-depleted T cells, or PBMCs supplied cDNA or gDNA.

This TCR was recovered from a woman aged 60 to 75 with active or convalescent COVID-19. The V gene is TRBV9, the J gene TRBJ2-3; maybe TRBD1 (5 bases). The sequenced sample consisted of peripheral blood. CDR3 loop: CASSAGMAGRRDTQYF. The CDR3 coding sequence is TGTGCCAGCAGCGCAGGGATGGCAGGGCGTAGAGATACGCAGTATTTT. Variable domain in full (rest from reference TRBV9 and TRBJ2-3): DSGVTQTPKHLITATGQRVTLRCSPRSGDLSVYWYQQSLDQGLQFLIQYYNGEERAKGNILERFSAQQFPDLHSELNLSSLELGDSALYFCASSAGMAGRRDTQYFGPGTRLTVL.